One and the same sample provided the 14 T cell receptor beta chains below, sequenced in a study of shared clonotypes between healthy human individuals. Clones were read by immunoSEQ multiplex PCR, and TCRdb kept only the in-frame ones, dropping some. The table includes more than 2,000,000 clones, 80% to 95% detected once. Sample: naive CD4+ T cells from PBMCs. This sample's subset: CD45RA+ positively selected. These receptors were collected from a man aged 18-30 years in good health. Some clones in this sample may be carry-over from other donors' samples.

The V and J genes are TRBV29-1 and TRBJ1-1, with a tentative D call TRBD1 (5 bases). Germline V CDR1 and CDR2: SQVTM, ANQGSEA. The CDR3 loop spans 12 amino acids. V was pared by 2 bases and J by 4 bases, with 8 bases between. This CDR3 is CSVEWGPTEAFF. The DNA for the CDR3 is TGCAGCGTTGAATGGGGACCCACTGAAGCTTTCTTT.

J is TRBJ2-2 and V is TRBV5-4, with TRBD1 identical over 7 bases. The CDR3 covers 16 residues. Germline lookup yields CDR1 SGHNT and CDR2 YYREEE (reference sequence). Unmatched junction bases numbered 13, after V lost 5 bases and J lost 6 bases. The CDR3: CASRRKQGLEAGELFF. CDR3 in DNA: TGTGCCAGCAGACGAAAACAGGGGCTGGAGGCCGGGGAGCTGTTTTTT.

The chain is built from TRBV28 and TRBJ1-3; 7 bases match TRBD1. Trimming removed 4 bases from V and 3 bases from J; junction bases left unmatched: 6. The CDR3 extends over 15 amino acids. CDR1 MDHEN and CDR2 SYDVKM come from the germline V gene. CDR3 in DNA: TGTGCCAGCAGTTACGAGGGGGCGCGTGGAAACACCATATATTTT. This encodes CASSYEGARGNTIYF.

With respect to this clone: Other nucleotide sequences from this sample produce the same CDR3. The chain uses TRBV5-1 and TRBJ2-2; 10 bases agree with TRBD1. This CDR3 is 15 amino acids long. After removal of 4 bases from V and 7 bases from J, the junction contained 7 bases not matched to a gene. CDR1 SGHRS and CDR2 YFSETQ come from the germline V gene. DNA of the CDR3: TGCGCCAGCAGCCCGGACAGGGGGGGAAGCGGGGAGCTGTTTTTT. This codes for CASSPDRGGSGELFF.

This chain links TRBV25-1 with TRBJ2-5; either TRBD1 or TRBD2 may fit D (5 bases each). The germline V gene has CDR1 MGHDK and CDR2 SYGVNS. This CDR3 has 13 amino acids. V was cut by 1 base and J by 4 bases, with 7 bases left in between. The CDR3 DNA reads as TGTGCCAGCAGTGAATCTGGGACAGAGACCCAGTACTTC. Its protein is CASSESGTETQYF.

A remark on this clone: Other DNA sequences in this sample translate to the same CDR3. J is TRBJ2-2 and V is TRBV5-1; 10 bases are a match to TRBD2. The length of the CDR3 is 16 residues. From germline, CDR1 is SGHRS and CDR2 YFSETQ. J was trimmed by 2 bases and V by 4 bases; bases with no gene match: 5. The CDR3 sequence: CASSPGLAANTGELFF. CDR3 DNA sequence: TGCGCCAGCAGCCCCGGACTAGCGGCCAACACCGGGGAGCTGTTTTTT.

The V gene is TRBV4-1, the J gene TRBJ2-7; D might be TRBD1 (6 bases). V lost 3 bases, J lost 6 bases, and 24 bases lay in between. The germline CDR1 and CDR2 sequences are MGHRA and YSYEKL. This CDR3 has 17 amino acids. The CDR3 is CASSQGWTAPRPGEQYF. Here the CDR3 DNA reads TGCGCCAGCAGCCAGGGCTGGACAGCCCCTCGGCCCGGCGAGCAGTACTTC.

J is TRBJ2-1 and V is TRBV30; 12 bases line up with TRBD2. Looked up from germline, CDR1 is GTSNPN and CDR2 is SVGIG (reference sequence). This CDR3 contains 16 residues. The V segment lost 6 bases and the J segment 6 bases; nucleotides outside the gene matches: 12. CDR3 protein: CACMPLAGGNLNEQFF. The CDR3 bases are TGTGCCTGCATGCCACTAGCGGGAGGTAACCTCAATGAGCAGTTCTTC.

About this clone itself: The same CDR3 is also encoded by other DNA sequences in this sample. The J gene is TRBJ2-2, the V gene TRBV5-1; 10 bases are a match to TRBD2. The V segment lost 0 bases and the J segment 5 bases; nucleotides outside the gene matches: 4. Germline V gene lookup returns CDR1 SGHRS and CDR2 YFSETQ. This CDR3 comprises 16 residues. The chain's CDR3 is CASSLDPSGSTGELFF. DNA for the CDR3: TGCGCCAGCAGCTTGGACCCTAGCGGGAGTACCGGGGAGCTGTTTTTT.

The rearrangement joins TRBV23-1 to TRBJ2-1; the D is unclear. TRBV23-1 counts as an open reading frame of uncertain function. V lost 10 bases to trimming and J lost 8 bases, with 9 bases between them. This CDR3 region has 10 residues. The CDR3 sequence: CANPYDEQFF. The CDR3 bases are TGCGCCAACCCGTACGATGAGCAGTTCTTC.

This chain uses TRBV7-9 with TRBJ2-1; D uncertain. V gave up 1 base and J gave up 0 bases, with 10 bases separating them. There are 16 residues in the CDR3. Per the germline V gene, CDR1 is SEHNR and CDR2 is FQNEAQ (reference sequence). This CDR3 reads CASSLGPPSSYNEQFF. As DNA, the CDR3 is TGTGCCAGCAGCTTAGGTCCGCCAAGCTCCTACAATGAGCAGTTCTTC.

J is TRBJ1-1 and V is TRBV6-1; D may be TRBD1 (5 bases). CDR3 size: 12 residues. Germline assignment: CDR1 MNHNS and CDR2 SASEGT. Trimming stripped 6 bases from V and 5 bases from J, with 10 bases between. The DNA for the CDR3 is TGTGCCAGCAGGCGGGGGGGTACTGAAGCTTTCTTT. The encoded protein is CASRRGGTEAFF.

This chain connects TRBV4-3 to TRBJ1-4; 7 bases agree with TRBD1. The CDR3 length is 15 residues. Germline assignment: CDR1 LGHNA and CDR2 YSLEER. V was pared by 5 bases and J by 8 bases, with 11 bases of the junction left unmatched. The CDR3 DNA follows: TGCGCCAGCAGCGACCGGGAGGGGGCATGGGAAAAACTGTTTTTT. Amino acids: CASSDREGAWEKLFF.

The CDR3 is CASSPAPGPLDTQYF. The CDR3 DNA reads TGTGCCAGCAGTCCCGCGCCGGGTCCTTTGGATACGCAGTATTTT. The rearrangement uses TRBV27 and TRBJ2-3; D ambiguous. The CDR3 is made up of 15 amino acids. V was clipped by 5 bases and J by 6 bases, with 18 bases between them. From germline, CDR1 is MNHEY and CDR2 SMNVEV (reference sequence).